This T cell receptor (beta chain) was sequenced during a study of blood T cell repertoires in COVID-19 (dated by TCRdb to between 2020 and 2021). Broadly, across the study: The collaborator samples originated in the United States, Italy and Spain and spanned the acute and convalescent phases of COVID-19. The material from the prospective study consisted of cDNA or gDNA derived from T cells, B-cell-depleted T cells, or PBMCs. The dataset comprised deeply sampled blood TCRbeta repertoires from subjects exposed to, actively infected with, or recovered from COVID-19. The repertoires were released in a freely available public database intended as a resource for research on the immune response to SARS-CoV-2. Samples were obtained from the ongoing ImmuneRACE study (first 160 participants) and from approximately 1,200 subjects provided by 6 global collaborators. The sample metadata nearly always contained a de-identified subject ID, COVID-19 status, age in years and sex. Where available, HLA class I and class II types were taken from metadata supplied by the sample provider and were not determined by assay-based typing. Study-wide findings and limitations: The quantity of clinical and demographic metadata differed by source and by participant and was supplied without curation.

TCRbeta CDR3 regions were amplified from genomic DNA using the immunoSEQ Assay, a bias-controlled multiplex PCR. Regarding the original processing steps: The number of nucleated cells in each sample was estimated by amplification of reference gene primers within the assay. Sequence reads were collapsed and filtered to measure the absolute abundance of every unique TCRbeta CDR3 rearrangement. For each sample, productive Simpson clonality was calculated as the square root of Simpson's diversity index over productive rearrangements. Not all clones reach the TCRdb copy of this immuneACCESS table, which keeps in-frame sequences only. Checked studies attribute under half of the gap to unresolved V genes and leave the rest unexplained. V, J and clone size are taken as reported in that table, and D and trimming were inferred from the DNA itself. For this sample the table gives roughly 80,000 clones, of which about 80% were detected only once. Clones ranked in the top ten supply approximately 12% of the sample.

CDR1 SGHNT and CDR2 YYREEE were looked up in the germline V gene (reference sequence). The CDR3 holds 16 amino acids from the cysteine to the phenylalanine. Of the read, only the CDR3 DNA is kept; its 48 bases are in frame from base 1. V loses 4 bases at its end and J loses 4 bases; junction bases beyond the gene matches: 10. Regarding this clone: It has no known antigen specificity. No base qualities exist here, and no much larger clone lies one base off it.

Whole blood was collected in K2EDTA tubes by collaborating institutions according to the institutions' own protocols. Collaborator samples were shipped for TCRbeta analysis as frozen whole blood, isolated PBMCs, or DNA extracted from either sample type. The V gene is TRBV5-4 and the J gene is TRBJ1-2; TRBD1 fits 10 bases in the junction. This TCR was recovered from a man older than 75 with acute or convalescent COVID-19. Sequenced input: peripheral blood. CDR3 protein: CASSNGRDRGSYGYTF. The nucleotide sequence is TGTGCCAGCAGCAACGGCCGGGACAGGGGTTCCTATGGCTACACCTTC.